The source of this TCR beta chain is a study of human T cells and chemical hapten exposure. At least ten counts were recorded for this clonotype. TCRdb analysed the RACE reads with MiXCR anew, one entry per CDR3 protein. The sample has some 400,000 distinct CDR3 sequences; 4.8% are singletons. Time point indicated: patch test 1, 2 weeks after DPC sensitization. Treatment denoted: therapeutic diphenylcyclopropenone sensitization with weekly scalp DPC. The TCR sequence derives from a woman between 50 and 59 years old with alopecia areata. Some clones in this sample may be carry-over from other donors' samples. The sequencing used whole blood, collected in connection with sensitization to the hapten diphenylcyclopropenone (DPC).

The DNA of the CDR3 is TGCAGCGTTGAAGTAGGGAGTGCGAACACCGGGGAGCTGTTTTTT. Translating it yields CSVEVGSANTGELFF. The J gene is TRBJ2-2, the V gene TRBV29-1; D may be TRBD2 (5 bases). CDR3 length equals 15 residues. The germline V gene encodes CDR1 SQVTM and CDR2 ANQGSEA. Trimming cost V 1 base and J 0 bases, with 9 bases left between them.